This T cell receptor (beta chain) is drawn from a study of cytomegalovirus exposure and HLA in healthy donors. A multiplex PCR was run with 60 Vbeta primers and 13 Jbeta primers. Method: immunoSEQ multiplex PCR; TCRdb's copy keeps in-frame clones and lacks some. Its clone listing holds tens of thousands of clones. CDR1 is MNHNS, CDR2 SASEGT, per germline. V trimming: 6 bases; J trimming: 4 bases; junction bases outside the gene matches: 8. This CDR3 is built from 15 residues. What was sequenced was PBMCs. This receptor was obtained from a girl aged 5 to 17 in good health and CMV-seropositive. V and J are TRBV6-1 and TRBJ2-5; 10 bases align to TRBD2. In DNA form, the CDR3 reads TGTGCCAGCAGGGACAAGCGGGGGGGCAGAGAGACCCAGTACTTC. It codes for CASRDKRGGRETQYF.